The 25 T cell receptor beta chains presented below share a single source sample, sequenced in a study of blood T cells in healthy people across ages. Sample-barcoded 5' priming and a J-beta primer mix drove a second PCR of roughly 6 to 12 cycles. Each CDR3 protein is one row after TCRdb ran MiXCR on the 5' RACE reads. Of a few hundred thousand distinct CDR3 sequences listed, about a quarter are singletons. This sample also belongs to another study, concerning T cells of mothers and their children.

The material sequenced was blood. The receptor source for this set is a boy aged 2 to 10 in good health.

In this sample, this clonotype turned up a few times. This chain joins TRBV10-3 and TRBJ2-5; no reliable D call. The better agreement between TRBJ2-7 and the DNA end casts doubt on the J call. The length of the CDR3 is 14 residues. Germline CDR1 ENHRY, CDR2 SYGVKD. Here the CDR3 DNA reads TGTGCCATCAGTGACACCGCCGGTCTCGACGAGCAGTACTTC. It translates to CAISDTAGLDEQYF.

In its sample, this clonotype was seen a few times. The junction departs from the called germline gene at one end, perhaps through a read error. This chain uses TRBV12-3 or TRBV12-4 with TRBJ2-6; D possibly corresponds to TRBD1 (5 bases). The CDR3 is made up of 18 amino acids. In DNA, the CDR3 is TGTGCCAGCAGTTTTCAGGGCAGGGCCCCTTTTGGGGCCGACGTCCTGACTTTC. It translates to CASSFQGRAPFGADVLTF.

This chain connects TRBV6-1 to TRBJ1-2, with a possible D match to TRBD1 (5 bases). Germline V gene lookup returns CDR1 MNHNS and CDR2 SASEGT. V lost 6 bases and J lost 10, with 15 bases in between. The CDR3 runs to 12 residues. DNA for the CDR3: TGTGCCAGCAGGACGGGGCAATCGGCCTACACCTTC. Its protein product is CASRTGQSAYTF.

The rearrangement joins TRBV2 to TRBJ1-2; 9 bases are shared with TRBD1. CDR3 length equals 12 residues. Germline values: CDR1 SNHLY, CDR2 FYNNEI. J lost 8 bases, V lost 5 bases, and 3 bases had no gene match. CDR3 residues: CASSWDRDGYTF. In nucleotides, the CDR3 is TGTGCCAGCAGTTGGGACAGGGACGGCTACACCTTC.

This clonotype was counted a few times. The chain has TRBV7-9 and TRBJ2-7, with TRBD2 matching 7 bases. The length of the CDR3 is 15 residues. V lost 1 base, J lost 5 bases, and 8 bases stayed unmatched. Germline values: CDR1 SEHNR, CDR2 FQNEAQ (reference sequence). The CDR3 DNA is TGTGCCAGCAGCTTAGAGACGGGACTATTAAACGAGCAGTACTTC. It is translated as CASSLETGLLNEQYF.

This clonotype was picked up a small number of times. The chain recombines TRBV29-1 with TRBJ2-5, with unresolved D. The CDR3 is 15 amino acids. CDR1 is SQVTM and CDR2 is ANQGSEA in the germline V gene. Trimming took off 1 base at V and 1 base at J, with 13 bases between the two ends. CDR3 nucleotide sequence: TGCAGCGTTGAAGGGCAGGACGGGTTCCAAGAGACCCAGTACTTC. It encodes CSVEGQDGFQETQYF.

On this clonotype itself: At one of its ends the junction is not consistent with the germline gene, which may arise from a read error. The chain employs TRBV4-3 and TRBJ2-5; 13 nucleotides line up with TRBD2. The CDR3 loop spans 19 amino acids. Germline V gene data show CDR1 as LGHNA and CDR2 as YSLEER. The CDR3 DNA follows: TGCGCCAGCAGCTCGCCCAAGCCCACCCGACTAGCGGGAGGTCTCGGGTACCACTTC. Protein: CASSSPKPTRLAGGLGYHF.

The CDR3 DNA sequence: TGTGCCAGCAGCAGCTGGCAGGAGAACACCGGGGAGCTGTTTTTT. Its protein is CASSSWQENTGELFF. The J gene is TRBJ2-2, the V gene TRBV7-9; unclear D gene. This CDR3 has 15 amino acids. Deletions cut 5 bases from V and 1 base from J, with 11 bases between. The germline V gene encodes CDR1 SEHNR and CDR2 FQNEAQ (reference sequence).

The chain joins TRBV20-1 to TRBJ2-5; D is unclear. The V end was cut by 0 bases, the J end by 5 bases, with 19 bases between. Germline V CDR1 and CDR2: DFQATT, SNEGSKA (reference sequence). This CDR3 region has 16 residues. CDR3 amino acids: CSARDQEIQVAETQYF. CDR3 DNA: TGCAGTGCTAGAGATCAGGAGATTCAAGTTGCGGAGACCCAGTACTTC.

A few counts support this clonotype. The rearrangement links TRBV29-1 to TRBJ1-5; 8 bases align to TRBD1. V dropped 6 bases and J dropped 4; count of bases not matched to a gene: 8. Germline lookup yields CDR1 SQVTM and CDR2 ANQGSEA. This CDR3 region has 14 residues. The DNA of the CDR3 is TGCAGCGTCTCACAGGGGGGGGGGAATCAGCCCCAGCATTTT. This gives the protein CSVSQGGGNQPQHF.

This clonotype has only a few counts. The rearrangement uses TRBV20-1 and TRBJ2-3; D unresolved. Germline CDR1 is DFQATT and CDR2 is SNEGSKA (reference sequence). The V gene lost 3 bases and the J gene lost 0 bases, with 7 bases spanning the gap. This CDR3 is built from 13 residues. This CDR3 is CSASLSSTDTQYF. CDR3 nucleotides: TGCAGTGCTAGTCTATCTAGCACAGATACGCAGTATTTT.

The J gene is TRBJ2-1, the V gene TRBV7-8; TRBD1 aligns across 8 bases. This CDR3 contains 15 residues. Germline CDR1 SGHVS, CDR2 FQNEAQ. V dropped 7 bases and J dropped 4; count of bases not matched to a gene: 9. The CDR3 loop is CASTVRTGIYNEQFF. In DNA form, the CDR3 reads TGTGCCAGCACCGTTAGGACAGGGATATACAATGAGCAGTTCTTC.

The CDR3 is CASKGLAGPNEQFF. CDR3 bases: TGTGCCAGCAAAGGACTAGCCGGGCCCAATGAGCAGTTCTTC. This chain connects TRBV28 to TRBJ2-1; 8 bases align to TRBD2. From germline, CDR1 is MDHEN and CDR2 SYDVKM. This CDR3 is 14 amino acids long. V dropped 7 bases and J dropped 6; count of bases not matched to a gene: 8.

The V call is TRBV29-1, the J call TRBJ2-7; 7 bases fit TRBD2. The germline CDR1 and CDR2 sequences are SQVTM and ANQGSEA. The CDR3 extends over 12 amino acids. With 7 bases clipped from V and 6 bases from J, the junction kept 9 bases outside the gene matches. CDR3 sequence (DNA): TGCAGCGCCACCGGGGGGAGGGGCGAGCAGTACTTC. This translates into CSATGGRGEQYF.

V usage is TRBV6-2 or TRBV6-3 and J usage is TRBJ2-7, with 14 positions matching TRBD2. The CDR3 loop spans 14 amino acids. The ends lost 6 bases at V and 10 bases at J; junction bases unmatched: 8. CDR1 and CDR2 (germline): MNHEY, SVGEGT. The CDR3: CASSSGTSGRSQYF. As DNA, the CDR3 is TGTGCCAGCAGCTCCGGGACTAGCGGGAGAAGCCAGTACTTC.

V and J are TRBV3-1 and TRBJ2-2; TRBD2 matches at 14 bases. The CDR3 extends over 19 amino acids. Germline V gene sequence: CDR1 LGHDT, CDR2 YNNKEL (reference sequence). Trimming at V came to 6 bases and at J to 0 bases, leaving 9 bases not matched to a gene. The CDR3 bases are TGTGCCAGCAGTCGGCGACTAGCGGGAGGGATAACGAACACCGGGGAGCTGTTTTTT. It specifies CASSRRLAGGITNTGELFF. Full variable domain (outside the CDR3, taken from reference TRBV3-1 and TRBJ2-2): DTAVSQTPKYLVTQMGNDKSIKCEQNLGHDTMYWYKQDSKKFLKIMFSYNNKELIINETVPNRFSPKSPDKAHLNLHINSLELGDSAVYFCASSRRLAGGITNTGELFFGEGSRLTVL.

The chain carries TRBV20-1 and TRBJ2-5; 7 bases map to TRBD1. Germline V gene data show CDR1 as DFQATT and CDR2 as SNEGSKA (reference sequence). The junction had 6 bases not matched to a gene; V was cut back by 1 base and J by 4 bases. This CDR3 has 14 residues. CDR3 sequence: CSARAITGVETQYF. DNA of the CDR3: TGCAGTGCTAGAGCCATCACAGGGGTAGAGACCCAGTACTTC.

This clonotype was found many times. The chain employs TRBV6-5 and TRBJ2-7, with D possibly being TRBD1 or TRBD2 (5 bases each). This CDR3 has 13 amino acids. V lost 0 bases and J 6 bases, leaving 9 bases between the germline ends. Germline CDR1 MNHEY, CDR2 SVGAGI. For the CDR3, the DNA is TGTGCCAGCAGTTACTCGAGGGACGGCGAGCAGTACTTC. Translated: CASSYSRDGEQYF.

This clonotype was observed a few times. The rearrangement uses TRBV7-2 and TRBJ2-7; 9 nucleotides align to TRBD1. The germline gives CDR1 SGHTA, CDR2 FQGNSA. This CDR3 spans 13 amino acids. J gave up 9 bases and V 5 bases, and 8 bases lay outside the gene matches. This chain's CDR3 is CASSRDRENGQYF. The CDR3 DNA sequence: TGTGCCAGCAGCCGGGACAGGGAAAACGGGCAGTACTTC.

The CDR3 spells CASSESTQLEDTQYF. The CDR3 DNA reads as TGCGCCAGCAGTGAGTCGACGCAACTAGAAGATACGCAGTATTTT. The chain uses TRBV10-1 and TRBJ2-3; possibly TRBD2 for D (5 bases). There are 15 residues in the CDR3. V was shortened by 0 bases and J by 5 bases, with 12 bases between the two germline ends. Germline V lookup: CDR1 WNHNN, CDR2 SYGVQD (reference sequence).

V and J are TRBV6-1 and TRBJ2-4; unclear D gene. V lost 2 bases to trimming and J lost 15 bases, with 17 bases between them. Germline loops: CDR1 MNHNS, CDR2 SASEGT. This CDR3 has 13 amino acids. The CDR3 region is CASSERSSLAGYF. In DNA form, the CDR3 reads TGTGCCAGCAGTGAACGATCGTCGTTGGCAGGGTACTTC.

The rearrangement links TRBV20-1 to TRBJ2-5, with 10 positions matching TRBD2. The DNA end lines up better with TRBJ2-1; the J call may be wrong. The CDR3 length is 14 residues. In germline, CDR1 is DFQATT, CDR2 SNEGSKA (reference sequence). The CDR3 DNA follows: TGCAGTGCTAGAAATAGACTAGCGGGCAATGAGCAGTTCTTC. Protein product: CSARNRLAGNEQFF.

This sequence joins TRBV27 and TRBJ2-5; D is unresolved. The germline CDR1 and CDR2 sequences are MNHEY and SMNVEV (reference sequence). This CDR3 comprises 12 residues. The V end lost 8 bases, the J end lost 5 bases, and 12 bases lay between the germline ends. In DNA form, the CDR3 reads TGTGCCAGCCCTCGAGAGTGGGAGACCCAGTACTTC. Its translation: CASPREWETQYF.

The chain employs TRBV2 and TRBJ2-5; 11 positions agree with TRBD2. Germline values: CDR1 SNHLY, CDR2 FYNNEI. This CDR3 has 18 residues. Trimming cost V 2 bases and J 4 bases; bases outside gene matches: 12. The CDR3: CASSEWALPSGRRETQYF. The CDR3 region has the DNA TGTGCCAGCAGTGAATGGGCCCTTCCTAGCGGGAGGAGAGAGACCCAGTACTTC.

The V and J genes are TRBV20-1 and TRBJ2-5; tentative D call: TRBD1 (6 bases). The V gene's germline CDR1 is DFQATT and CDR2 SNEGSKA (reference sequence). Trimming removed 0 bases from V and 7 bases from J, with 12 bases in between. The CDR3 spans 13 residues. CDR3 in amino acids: CSARDTGPRTQYF. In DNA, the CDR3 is TGCAGTGCTAGAGATACAGGGCCGAGGACCCAGTACTTC.